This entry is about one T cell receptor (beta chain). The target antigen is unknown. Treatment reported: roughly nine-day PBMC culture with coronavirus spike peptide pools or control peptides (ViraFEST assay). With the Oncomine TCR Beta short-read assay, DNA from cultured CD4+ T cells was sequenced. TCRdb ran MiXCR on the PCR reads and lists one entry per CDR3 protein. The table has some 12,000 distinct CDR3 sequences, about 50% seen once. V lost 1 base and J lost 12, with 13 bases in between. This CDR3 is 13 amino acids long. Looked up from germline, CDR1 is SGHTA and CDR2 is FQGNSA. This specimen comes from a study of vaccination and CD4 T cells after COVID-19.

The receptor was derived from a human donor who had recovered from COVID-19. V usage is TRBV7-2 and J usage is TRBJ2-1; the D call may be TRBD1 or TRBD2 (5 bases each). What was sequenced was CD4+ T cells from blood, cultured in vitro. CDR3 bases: TGTGCCAGCAGCTTAGGGGGACCCACCGGGCAGTTCTTC. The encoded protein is CASSLGGPTGQFF.